This T cell receptor (beta chain) was retrieved from a study of response to subunit inactivated influenza vaccine. TCRdb re-called the RT-PCR reads with MiXCR, one entry per CDR3 protein. The profile covers about 830,000 distinct CDR3 sequences, with roughly 18% appearing a single time and 11% taken by the ten largest. Findings and caveats of the study: There was a suggestion from the authors that each seasonal influenza vaccination recruits few new T cells.

Trimming took 0 bases from V and 0 from J, leaving 12 bases between them. This CDR3 contains 17 residues. Germline V CDR1 and CDR2: LGHNA, YNFKEQ. For this clonotype: The antigen remains unidentified.

Sequenced here: PBMCs from blood, sampled roughly 5 days after vaccination. The V and J genes are TRBV4-2 and TRBJ2-1; D not certain. This clonotype was obtained from a man in his fifties who received an inactivated influenza vaccine. CDR3 in amino acids: CASSQEQTRSSYNEQFF. CDR3 sequence (DNA): TGTGCCAGCAGCCAAGAGCAGACGCGAAGCTCCTACAATGAGCAGTTCTTC.